The 10 T cell receptor beta chains presented below share a single source sample, sequenced in a study of shared clonotypes between healthy human individuals. Some clones are missing from TCRdb's copy, which holds only in-frame ones; the method was immunoSEQ multiplex PCR. The sample has over 2 million clones, 85% to 95% seen once; the top ten hold 0.13%. Sequences were obtained from naive CD4+ T cells sorted from blood. Subset meaning: CD45RA+ positively selected. The receptors were gathered from a man aged 18-30 years in good health.

V is TRBV5-1 and J is TRBJ1-2; D perhaps matches TRBD1 (5 bases). CDR3 length equals 12 residues. CDR1 and CDR2 (germline): SGHRS, YFSETQ. The ends were cut back, 4 bases at V and 4 bases at J, with 8 bases in the middle. The CDR3 DNA reads TGCGCCAGCAGCCAGGGCGTCTATGGCTACACCTTC. Protein product: CASSQGVYGYTF.

The CDR3, as DNA: TGTGCCAGCTCCCCTCTACAGGGGATGAACACTGAAGCTTTCTTT. Translated: CASSPLQGMNTEAFF. This chain links TRBV18 with TRBJ1-1, with 7 bases lining up with TRBD1. After removal of 6 bases from V and 0 bases from J, the junction contained 7 bases not matched to a gene. Germline V CDR1 and CDR2: KGHSH, LQKENI. The CDR3 runs to 15 residues.

In this sample, this clone turned up once. The same CDR3 also results from other DNA sequences found in this sample. The J gene is TRBJ2-4, the V gene TRBV2; weak D call: TRBD1 (5 bases). Germline V gene sequence: CDR1 SNHLY, CDR2 FYNNEI. This CDR3 comprises 14 residues. V was clipped by 3 bases and J by 0 bases, with 6 bases between them. CDR3 DNA sequence: TGTGCCAGCAGTGAGGGGCTAGCCAAAAACATTCAGTACTTC. Amino acid sequence: CASSEGLAKNIQYF. The entire variable domain, with the rest obtained from reference TRBV2 and TRBJ2-4, is as follows: EPEVTQTPSHQVTQMGQEVILRCVPISNHLYFYWYRQILGQKVEFLVSFYNNEISEKSEIFDDQFSVERPDGSNFTLKIRSTKLEDSAMYFCASSEGLAKNIQYFGAGTRLSVL.

This sequence joins TRBV7-9 and TRBJ1-4; possibly TRBD1 for D (5 bases). Germline V gene data show CDR1 as SEHNR and CDR2 as FQNEAQ (reference sequence). Trimming stripped 1 base from V and 4 bases from J, with 13 bases between. The CDR3 length is 16 residues. The CDR3 is CASSLVPGNVNEKLFF. CDR3 coding DNA: TGTGCCAGCAGCTTAGTCCCAGGGAATGTTAATGAAAAACTGTTTTTT.

To note about this clone: A junction boundary mismatches the germline segment, possibly from a read error. V usage is TRBV5-8 and J usage is TRBJ2-7; no definite D call. The CDR3 is 9 residues long. In germline, CDR1 is SGHTS, CDR2 YDEGEE. The CDR3, as DNA: TGTGCCAGCAGCTTGTTCGAGAGCTTC. Its protein is CASSLFESF.

CDR3 residues: CASSAQSVSYEQYF. CDR3 coding DNA: TGTGCCAGCAGCGCACAATCGGTCTCCTACGAGCAGTACTTC. V and J are TRBV5-5 and TRBJ2-7; D gene uncertain. The germline V and J ends were trimmed by 4 bases and 0 bases, with 11 bases remaining between them. Germline V gene data show CDR1 as SGHKS and CDR2 as YYEKEE (reference sequence). The CDR3 contains 14 residues.

The gene calls are TRBV10-3 and TRBJ2-1; a possible D gene is TRBD1 (5 bases). Trimming took off 5 bases at V and 4 bases at J, with 9 bases between the two ends. The CDR3 loop spans 13 amino acids. Germline CDR1 reads ENHRY; CDR2 reads SYGVKD. The CDR3 region has the DNA TGTGCCATCAGTAAGGACAAGTACAATGAGCAGTTCTTC. It encodes CAISKDKYNEQFF.

The chain couples TRBV10-3 to TRBJ1-1, with TRBD1 identical over 9 bases. Per the germline V gene, CDR1 is ENHRY and CDR2 is SYGVKD. V shed 6 bases and J 0 bases; nucleotides not matched to a gene: 8. CDR3 length: 16 residues. CDR3 in DNA: TGTGCCATCAGGAAGGATAACAGGGGGCTGAACACTGAAGCTTTCTTT. This gives the protein CAIRKDNRGLNTEAFF.

The chain is built from TRBV25-1 and TRBJ2-5; D unclear. The germline CDR1 and CDR2 sequences are MGHDK and SYGVNS. This CDR3 comprises 13 residues. Trimming stripped 1 base from V and 7 bases from J, with 10 bases between. As DNA, the CDR3 is TGTGCCAGCAGTGAATTTGACGGCGGGACCCAGTACTTC. It is translated as CASSEFDGGTQYF. The complete variable domain, with remaining parts taken from reference TRBV25-1 and TRBJ2-5, reads EADIYQTPRYLVIGTGKKITLECSQTMGHDKMYWYQQDPGMELHLIHYSYGVNSTEKGDLSSESTVSRIRTEHFPLTLESARPSHTSQYLCASSEFDGGTQYFGPGTRLLVL.

The chain has TRBV18 and TRBJ2-2; D is possibly TRBD1 or TRBD2 (5 bases each). CDR1 is KGHSH, CDR2 LQKENI, per germline. The V gene lost 2 bases and the J gene lost 0 bases, with 13 bases spanning the gap. The CDR3 loop spans 17 amino acids. CDR3 sequence reads: CASSPYPGPPNTGELFF. The CDR3, as DNA: TGTGCCAGCTCACCATACCCGGGACCGCCGAACACCGGGGAGCTGTTTTTT.